The 26 T cell receptor beta chains reported below all come from one sample, sequenced in a study of PD-1 blockade in classical Hodgkin lymphoma. Exposure to brentuximab vedotin varied, and each patient had relapsed following autologous stem cell transplantation. Sequenced by immunoSEQ multiplex PCR; TCRdb stores in-frame clones only, minus some. The table shows almost 85,000 clones, with roughly nine tenths occurring only once. The sample in question was peripheral blood mononuclear cells (PBMCs), obtained at baseline. The receptors originated from a human donor with classical Hodgkin lymphoma.

V gene TRBV11-2 combines with J gene TRBJ2-7, with 8 positions matching TRBD2. The CDR3 totals 14 residues. Per the germline V gene, CDR1 is SGHAT and CDR2 is FQNNGV. Unmatched junction bases numbered 11, after V lost 10 bases and J lost 3 bases. CDR3 amino acids: CATNREGEIYEQYF. Here the CDR3 DNA reads TGTGCCACCAACCGGGAGGGCGAGATCTACGAGCAGTACTTC.

The rearrangement uses TRBV6-5 and TRBJ1-4; D ambiguous. Germline lookup yields CDR1 MNHEY and CDR2 SVGAGI. There are 14 residues in the CDR3. Trimming pared 5 bases from V and 6 bases from J, leaving 13 bases between. The CDR3 sequence: CASSTGWSDEKLFF. The CDR3 DNA is TGTGCCAGCAGTACCGGATGGAGCGATGAAAAACTGTTTTTT.

This clone was counted a few times. The V call is TRBV30, the J call TRBJ1-5; 9 nucleotides match TRBD1. The trim removed 5 bases at V and 6 bases at J, leaving 5 bases unmatched. Germline values: CDR1 GTSNPN, CDR2 SVGIG (reference sequence). There are 13 residues in the CDR3. In nucleotides, the CDR3 is TGTGCCTGGGAGGGACAGGGAGGTCAGCCCCAGCATTTT. The encoded protein is CAWEGQGGQPQHF.

V gene TRBV14 combines with J gene TRBJ1-2; tentatively, D is TRBD1 (6 bases). Germline V lookup: CDR1 SGHDN, CDR2 FVKESK. The CDR3 extends over 20 amino acids. Trimming stripped 0 bases from V and 8 bases from J, with 31 bases between. The CDR3 spells CASSQDWIRASNRAISGYTF. CDR3 nucleotide sequence: TGTGCCAGCAGCCAAGACTGGATTCGGGCTTCCAACAGGGCTATATCGGGCTACACCTTC. Complete variable domain (other parts from reference TRBV14 and TRBJ1-2): EAGVTQFPSHSVIEKGQTVTLRCDPISGHDNLYWYRRVMGKEIKFLLHFVKESKQDESGMPNNRFLAERTGGTYSTLKVQPAELEDSGVYFCASSQDWIRASNRAISGYTFGSGTRLTVV.

The chain carries TRBV27 and TRBJ2-5, with D hard to call. The CDR3 runs 14 residues. Germline loops: CDR1 MNHEY, CDR2 SMNVEV (reference sequence). V was shortened by 1 base and J by 2 bases, with 8 bases between the two germline ends. DNA of the CDR3: TGTGCCAGCAGTTTATGGGAAGGGCAAGAGACCCAGTACTTC. Its translation: CASSLWEGQETQYF.

V gene TRBV5-4 combines with J gene TRBJ1-3; maybe TRBD1 (5 bases). CDR1 is SGHNT, CDR2 YYREEE, per germline (reference sequence). Trimming left V 1 base short and J 4 bases short, with 18 bases between. CDR3 length equals 17 residues. For the CDR3, the DNA is TGTGCCAGCAGCTTGATTTCCCGGGGGGAAGCCGGAAACACCATATATTTT. Its translation: CASSLISRGEAGNTIYF.

This clone appeared a single time. The chain employs TRBV7-2 and TRBJ2-2; no reliable D call. CDR3 size: 15 residues. CDR1 is SGHTA, CDR2 FQGNSA, per germline. The V and J ends lost 4 bases and 6 bases respectively, with 15 bases between them. DNA of the CDR3: TGTGCCAGCAGCTCCGTTGTGAGTTCGTCCGGGGAGCTGTTTTTT. Translated: CASSSVVSSSGELFF.

This rearrangement joins TRBV2 to TRBJ2-6; 9 bases agree with TRBD1. The CDR3 is made up of 16 amino acids. CDR1 and CDR2 (germline): SNHLY, FYNNEI. V shed 8 bases, J shed 0 bases, and the junction held 5 bases outside the gene matches. In nucleotides, the CDR3 is TGTGCCAGCCGACAGGGGGTTAGCTCTGGGGCCAACGTCCTGACTTTC. It encodes CASRQGVSSGANVLTF.

The chain has TRBV18 and TRBJ1-1; 7 bases line up with TRBD1. This CDR3 comprises 15 residues. Germline V gene sequence: CDR1 KGHSH, CDR2 LQKENI. J lost 5 bases, V lost 4 bases, and 10 bases had no gene match. CDR3 DNA: TGTGCCAGCTCACTCAGCCGACAGGGAGGGACTGAAGCTTTCTTT. Protein product: CASSLSRQGGTEAFF.

V and J are TRBV2 and TRBJ2-1; 11 positions match TRBD2. The germline gives CDR1 SNHLY, CDR2 FYNNEI. The length of the CDR3 is 19 residues. Unmatched junction bases numbered 14, after V lost 7 bases and J lost 0 bases. CDR3 sequence reads: CASITPGLAVPSSYNEQFF. CDR3 nucleotide sequence: TGTGCCAGCATAACTCCGGGACTAGCGGTTCCAAGCTCCTACAATGAGCAGTTCTTC.

The chain carries TRBV5-1 and TRBJ2-1; 7 bases are shared with TRBD1. Losses at the gene ends were 0 bases for V and 1 base for J; bases not matched to a gene: 4. CDR1 is SGHRS, CDR2 YFSETQ, per germline. The CDR3 totals 16 residues. CDR3 sequence: CASSLGQGGSYNEQFF. The CDR3 nucleotides are TGCGCCAGCAGCTTGGGACAGGGCGGTTCCTACAATGAGCAGTTCTTC.

The sample holds a few counts of this clone. This sequence joins TRBV2 and TRBJ2-5; 7 bases fit TRBD1. CDR1 is SNHLY, CDR2 FYNNEI, per germline. The CDR3 loop spans 16 amino acids. Germline trimming cut 5 bases from V and 4 bases from J; bases unmatched to any gene: 13. CDR3 in amino acids: CASSPEGARFGETQYF. The CDR3 bases are TGTGCCAGCAGTCCTGAGGGGGCGCGGTTCGGAGAGACCCAGTACTTC.

The CDR3 sequence is CASTIRGAPFFTDTQYF. In nucleotides, the CDR3 is TGTGCCAGCACCATAAGGGGCGCCCCATTCTTCACAGATACGCAGTATTTT. The rearrangement joins TRBV27 to TRBJ2-3; D may be TRBD1 (5 bases). Trimming pared 7 bases from V and 2 bases from J, leaving 22 bases between. The germline CDR1 and CDR2 sequences are MNHEY and SMNVEV (reference sequence). The CDR3 sequence is 17 residues long.

The V and J genes are TRBV6-1 and TRBJ2-6; D is perhaps TRBD1 (6 bases). This CDR3 has 16 residues. Deletions cut 4 bases from V and 3 bases from J, with 13 bases between. Germline CDR1 and CDR2: MNHNS and SASEGT. The CDR3 nucleotides are TGTGCCAGCAGTGGACAGGTCTCAAGTGGGGCCAACGTCCTGACTTTC. Translated: CASSGQVSSGANVLTF.

The rearrangement joins TRBV1 to TRBJ2-1; TRBD2, the table's D call, was not compared with the DNA. TRBV1 is listed as a pseudogene. The CDR3 is made up of 19 amino acids. This CDR3 is CTSSRTGLAGSFSYNEQFF. The DNA for the CDR3 is TGCACCAGCAGCCGAACGGGACTAGCGGGATCATTTTCCTACAATGAGCAGTTCTTC.

The chain has TRBV2 and TRBJ2-5; TRBD2 is a possible D gene (5 bases). Germline V gene data show CDR1 as SNHLY and CDR2 as FYNNEI. Trimming shortened V by 8 bases and J by 3 bases, and 16 bases separated the two germline ends. This CDR3 contains 14 residues. CDR3 loop: CASGPTRTEETQYF. Here the CDR3 DNA reads TGTGCCAGCGGCCCGACAAGGACTGAAGAGACCCAGTACTTC.

This chain joins TRBV19 and TRBJ2-1; TRBD2 agrees at 8 bases. Germline lookup yields CDR1 LNHDA and CDR2 SQIVND (reference sequence). V lost 3 bases, J lost 3 bases, and 7 bases stayed unmatched. The CDR3 length is 16 residues. In DNA form, the CDR3 reads TGTGCCAGTAGTATTGCGCCGGGACTAGACTACAATGAGCAGTTCTTC. This gives the protein CASSIAPGLDYNEQFF.

This chain joins TRBV7-2 and TRBJ2-1; D is possibly TRBD2 (6 bases). The length of the CDR3 is 15 residues. Germline V gives CDR1 SGHTA, CDR2 FQGNSA. V was trimmed by 7 bases and J by 7 bases, leaving 20 bases between them. CDR3 DNA sequence: TGTGCCAGCACCGGAGGGTGGGAGAATGGGAATGAGCAGTTCTTC. Protein sequence: CASTGGWENGNEQFF.

The chain carries TRBV5-4 and TRBJ2-3, with D unclear. V lost 0 bases, J lost 4 bases, and 3 bases lay in between. The CDR3 loop spans 12 amino acids. Germline V gene data show CDR1 as SGHNT and CDR2 as YYREEE (reference sequence). The CDR3 DNA reads as TGTGCCAGCAGCTTGGTGCCAGATACGCAGTATTTT. Translating gives CASSLVPDTQYF.

This chain connects TRBV29-1 to TRBJ2-1, with D perhaps matching TRBD2 (6 bases). This CDR3 has 13 amino acids. V lost 3 bases and J lost 8, with 14 bases in between. Germline loops: CDR1 SQVTM, CDR2 ANQGSEA. Written as DNA, the CDR3 is TGCAGCGTTGATTCGGACTACGGATATGAGCAGTTCTTC. It encodes CSVDSDYGYEQFF.

The rearrangement joins TRBV6-5 to TRBJ2-1; 9 bases agree with TRBD2. V dropped 6 bases and J dropped 5; count of bases not matched to a gene: 8. Germline V lookup: CDR1 MNHEY, CDR2 SVGAGI. The CDR3 consists of 15 residues. The CDR3 region is CASSLSSGVNNEQFF. CDR3 in DNA: TGTGCCAGCAGCCTCTCTAGCGGGGTTAACAATGAGCAGTTCTTC.

This chain links TRBV27 with TRBJ1-1; no clear D gene. Trimming removed 8 bases at V and 2 bases at J, with 12 bases between. The V gene's germline CDR1 is MNHEY and CDR2 SMNVEV (reference sequence). The CDR3 contains 13 residues. CDR3 in amino acids: CASSHGENTEAFF. CDR3 bases: TGTGCCAGCTCCCACGGAGAAAACACTGAAGCTTTCTTT.

This chain's CDR3 is CASSLVGPSGANVLTF. CDR3 sequence (DNA): TGTGCCAGCAGTTTAGTAGGACCCTCTGGGGCCAACGTCCTGACTTTC. This sequence joins TRBV27 and TRBJ2-6; D uncertain. The CDR3 sequence is 16 residues long. CDR1 is MNHEY, CDR2 SMNVEV, per germline (reference sequence). V was shortened by 2 bases and J by 0 bases, with 8 bases between the two germline ends.

The chain recombines TRBV25-1 with TRBJ1-2; D is ambiguous. Per germline, CDR1 MGHDK and CDR2 SYGVNS. This CDR3 has 14 residues. V lost 2 bases and J 8 bases, leaving 15 bases between the germline ends. The CDR3 spells CASSEPREGSGYTF. The CDR3 bases are TGTGCCAGCAGTGAACCCAGAGAAGGTTCCGGCTACACCTTC.

This rearrangement joins TRBV5-1 to TRBJ2-2; D remains unclear. This CDR3 contains 17 residues. Germline loops: CDR1 SGHRS, CDR2 YFSETQ. The ends were cut back, 1 base at V and 2 bases at J, with 15 bases in the middle. CDR3 sequence (DNA): TGCGCCAGCAGCTTGTTAAAGGCAGCGATCAACACCGGGGAGCTGTTTTTT. It codes for CASSLLKAAINTGELFF.

CDR3 nucleotides: TGCAGCGTTGGCGTCAACGGATACTATGGCTACACCTTC. It specifies CSVGVNGYYGYTF. V usage is TRBV29-1 and J usage is TRBJ1-2; D is unclear. Germline V CDR1 and CDR2: SQVTM, ANQGSEA. Trimming pared 4 bases from V and 3 bases from J, leaving 12 bases between. This CDR3 comprises 13 residues.